The 15 T cell receptor beta chains reported below all come from one sample, sequenced in a study of T cell repertoires in cytomegalovirus infection. These receptors have no known antigen. TCRdb passed the reads through MiXCR, listing each CDR3 protein once. The sample has 140,000 to 150,000 distinct CDR3 sequences; around 30% are singletons. The sequences come from CD8+ T cells from cultured PBMCs, collected from culture after CMV antigen stimulation. The receptors derive from a human donor in good health (CMV status not recorded). Some clones in this sample may be carry-over from other donors' samples.

The chain employs TRBV5-4 and TRBJ2-1, with no clear D. Germline values: CDR1 SGHNT, CDR2 YYREEE (reference sequence). Trimming removed 5 bases at V and 0 bases at J, with 12 bases between. The CDR3 spans 15 residues. The CDR3 is CASSTGWGSYNEQFF. The CDR3 DNA reads as TGTGCCAGCAGTACCGGGTGGGGCTCCTACAATGAGCAGTTCTTC.

This clonotype was counted between two and nine times. The chain is built from TRBV10-3 and TRBJ2-2; 11 bases are a match to TRBD1. The CDR3 spans 14 residues. Trimming took 6 bases from V and 8 from J; bases not matched to a gene: 5. The germline CDR1 and CDR2 sequences are ENHRY and SYGVKD. CDR3 amino acids: CAISGQGAEGELFF. The DNA for the CDR3 is TGTGCCATCAGCGGACAGGGGGCGGAAGGGGAGCTGTTTTTT.

This clonotype was seen more than once but under ten times. The J gene is TRBJ2-5, the V gene TRBV7-9; 10 bases agree with TRBD2. This CDR3 is built from 16 residues. The V gene end was trimmed by 4 bases and the J gene end by 1 base; junction bases not matched to a gene: 6. CDR1 and CDR2 (germline): SEHNR, FQNEAQ (reference sequence). CDR3 protein: CASSYQLAGFQETQYF. CDR3 in DNA: TGTGCCAGCAGCTACCAACTAGCGGGGTTCCAAGAGACCCAGTACTTC.

This clonotype was counted at least ten times. The chain couples TRBV7-6 to TRBJ1-4, with D possibly matching TRBD1 (6 bases). The CDR3 has 14 amino acids. The germline V and J ends were trimmed by 5 bases and 6 bases, with 13 bases remaining between them. Germline CDR1 and CDR2: SGHVS and FNYEAQ. The CDR3 bases are TGTGCCAGCAGCCGCCGGGACAACCATGAAAAACTGTTTTTT. Its translation: CASSRRDNHEKLFF.

The CDR3 nucleotides are TGTGCCAGCAGTTCGGTCGGGGGGGGGAAAGATACGCAGTATTTT. It encodes CASSSVGGGKDTQYF. The rearrangement uses TRBV12-3 or TRBV12-4 and TRBJ2-3, with 8 bases lining up with TRBD2. The J segment lost 5 bases and the V segment lost 4 bases, leaving 8 bases of the junction unmatched. The CDR3 runs to 15 residues.

This clonotype has only a few counts. V usage is TRBV5-4 and J usage is TRBJ2-7; D may match TRBD1 or TRBD2 (5 bases each). Germline-derived CDR1 and CDR2 are SGHNT and YYREEE (reference sequence). V lost 0 bases to trimming and J lost 2 bases, with 9 bases between them. The CDR3 has 14 amino acids. The CDR3, as DNA: TGTGCCAGCAGCTTGGAGTGGGACCCCTACGAGCAGTACTTC. This gives the protein CASSLEWDPYEQYF.

This sequence joins TRBV7-9 and TRBJ2-5; D is uncertain. The CDR3 has 14 residues. Between the trimmed V and J ends, which lost 3 bases and 0 bases, there was a span of 8 bases. Per the germline V gene, CDR1 is SEHNR and CDR2 is FQNEAQ (reference sequence). CDR3 in amino acids: CASSFDRYQETQYF. As DNA, the CDR3 is TGTGCCAGCAGCTTTGACCGCTACCAAGAGACCCAGTACTTC.

This clonotype came up a few times. The V and J genes are TRBV5-6 and TRBJ1-2; D not resolved. Germline V gene data show CDR1 as SGHDT and CDR2 as YYEEEE. The V end lost 0 bases, the J end lost 6 bases, and 6 bases lay between the germline ends. There are 12 residues in the CDR3. CDR3 DNA: TGTGCCAGCAGCTTGGCCTTGGATGGCTACACCTTC. This sequence encodes CASSLALDGYTF.

This rearrangement joins TRBV19 to TRBJ2-3; the D is unclear. Trimming pared 2 bases from V and 5 bases from J, leaving 11 bases between. The length of the CDR3 is 14 residues. CDR1 is LNHDA and CDR2 is SQIVND in the germline V gene (reference sequence). This CDR3 is CASSISGSEDTQYF. The CDR3 DNA reads TGTGCCAGTAGTATAAGTGGGTCGGAAGATACGCAGTATTTT.

This clonotype has just a few counts. V and J are TRBV3-1 and TRBJ2-7; D might be TRBD1 (7 bases). From germline, CDR1 is LGHDT and CDR2 YNNKEL (reference sequence). Trimming pared 1 base from V and 3 bases from J, leaving 13 bases between. This CDR3 comprises 15 residues. The CDR3 is CASSQGQGLGYEQYF. Written as DNA, the CDR3 is TGTGCCAGCAGCCAAGGACAGGGACTGGGCTACGAGCAGTACTTC.

This clonotype was found a few times. V is TRBV2 and J is TRBJ2-7; 8 nucleotides match TRBD2. Looked up from germline, CDR1 is SNHLY and CDR2 is FYNNEI. CDR3 length: 16 residues. J gave up 0 bases and V 8 bases, and 12 bases lay outside the gene matches. DNA for the CDR3: TGTGCCAGCTATGGATTAGCGGGGAAAAACTCCTACGAGCAGTACTTC. This codes for CASYGLAGKNSYEQYF.

This clonotype is labeled as medium-sized. The chain uses TRBV19 and TRBJ2-1; D might be TRBD2 (6 bases). This CDR3 has 14 residues. The germline gives CDR1 LNHDA, CDR2 SQIVND (reference sequence). V was shortened by 10 bases and J by 1 base, with 14 bases between the two germline ends. CDR3 nucleotide sequence: TGTGCCACCGAAAGCGGGTCATCCTACAATGAGCAGTTCTTC. This encodes CATESGSSYNEQFF.

This clonotype was found a few times. V and J are TRBV7-9 and TRBJ1-1; D call uncertain. Germline-derived CDR1 and CDR2 are SEHNR and FQNEAQ (reference sequence). Trimming pared 1 base from V and 6 bases from J, leaving 9 bases between. This CDR3 is 13 amino acids long. In DNA, the CDR3 is TGTGCCAGCAGCTTAGTCGCCGGCGCTGAAGCTTTCTTT. This gives the protein CASSLVAGAEAFF.

A few counts support this clonotype. The rearrangement uses TRBV2 and TRBJ1-2; a weak D match, TRBD1 (5 bases). Trimming took 6 bases from V and 4 from J, leaving 15 bases between them. From germline, CDR1 is SNHLY and CDR2 FYNNEI. The CDR3 has 14 amino acids. CDR3 bases: TGTGCCAGCAGGTCGCAGGGAAACGGCTATGGCTACACCTTC. Amino acids: CASRSQGNGYGYTF.

V gene TRBV20-1 combines with J gene TRBJ1-2, with a tentative D call TRBD1 (6 bases). The CDR3 length is 13 residues. Germline-derived CDR1 and CDR2 are DFQATT and SNEGSKA (reference sequence). V was shortened by 4 bases and J by 4 bases, with 13 bases between the two germline ends. The CDR3 DNA reads as TGCAGTGCTATCACGGACAGTCTCTATGGCTACACCTTC. Amino acids: CSAITDSLYGYTF.